Listed below are T cell receptor beta chains from one sample, sequenced in a study of cytomegalovirus exposure and HLA in healthy donors. TCRdb's copy holds only in-frame clones and misses some; the assay was immunoSEQ multiplex PCR. The table shows approximately 170,000 clones, with 65% to 75% occurring only once. Source material: PBMCs. Receptor source: a girl aged 5-17 years in good health and CMV-seronegative. Both conserved end residues are part of each CDR3. The order of the fields is V gene, D gene, J gene, CDR3 protein. The D gene is left open where the match is weak.

V: TRBV10-3; D: NA; J: TRBJ1-2; CDR3: CAISGQVLYRDGYTF
V: TRBV5-1; D: TRBD1; J: TRBJ1-1; CDR3: CASSEGTGGLGAFF
V: TRBV6-5; D: NA; J: TRBJ1-4; CDR3: CASREGEKLFF
V: TRBV18; D: TRBD2; J: TRBJ2-5; CDR3: CASSPSGGAPETQYF
V: TRBV6-1; D: TRBD2; J: TRBJ2-3; CDR3: CASSEPSGGAGDTQYF
V: TRBV6-4; D: TRBD1; J: TRBJ2-1; CDR3: CASSPRQGAGQFF
V: TRBV4-2; D: NA; J: TRBJ1-2; CDR3: CASSQDRSNPLNYGYTF
V: TRBV7-3; D: NA; J: TRBJ2-5; CDR3: CASSLGRGETQYF
V: TRBV6-6; D: NA; J: TRBJ2-1; CDR3: CASRRSGNGYNEQFF
V: TRBV11-2; D: NA; J: TRBJ2-2; CDR3: CASSMRFRGELFF
V: TRBV7-9; D: NA; J: TRBJ2-1; CDR3: CASSSGQNEQFF
V: TRBV2; D: NA; J: TRBJ1-2; CDR3: CASSEGQTNYGYTF
V: TRBV6-1; D: NA; J: TRBJ1-2; CDR3: CASQTARRGYTF
V: TRBV5-8; D: NA; J: TRBJ1-5; CDR3: CASSPSNQPQHF
V: TRBV6-1; D: NA; J: TRBJ2-5; CDR3: CASSATVQETQYF
V: TRBV6-5; D: NA; J: TRBJ1-2; CDR3: CASWRGALGYTF
V: TRBV4-1; D: TRBD1; J: TRBJ1-4; CDR3: CASSQARTGVFEKLFF
V: TRBV5-1; D: TRBD2; J: TRBJ2-5; CDR3: CASRFGGLQETQYF
V: TRBV25-1; D: NA; J: TRBJ2-1; CDR3: CASSDGRRDEQFF
V: TRBV11-2; D: TRBD1; J: TRBJ1-5; CDR3: CASSLGPQGASNQPQHF
V: TRBV9; D: TRBD2; J: TRBJ2-1; CDR3: CASSVDPPGGEQFF
V: TRBV5-4; D: TRBD1; J: TRBJ1-3; CDR3: CASSLGGTGAFSGNTIYF
V: TRBV6-6; D: NA; J: TRBJ1-6; CDR3: CASSPVYNSPLHF
V: TRBV23-1; D: NA; J: TRBJ1-2; CDR3: CASSHPVAGARNYGYTF
V: TRBV6-6; D: NA; J: TRBJ1-2; CDR3: CASTLGGLIANYGYTF
V: TRBV6-1; D: TRBD1; J: TRBJ1-5; CDR3: CASRGQAMPQHF
V: TRBV9; D: NA; J: TRBJ1-6; CDR3: CASSANMISNSPLHF
V: TRBV7-8; D: TRBD1; J: TRBJ1-2; CDR3: CASSLGGQNYGYTF
V: TRBV30; D: TRBD2; J: TRBJ2-7; CDR3: CAWSRRGASYEQYF
V: TRBV19; D: TRBD1; J: TRBJ1-2; CDR3: CASSIVGGPYGYTF
V: TRBV19; D: TRBD2; J: TRBJ2-3; CDR3: CASSMRGLAGTDTQYF
V: TRBV10-3; D: TRBD2; J: TRBJ2-2; CDR3: CAISESGLAGTGELFF
V: TRBV4-2; D: TRBD2; J: TRBJ2-1; CDR3: CASSQGLAEDYNEQFF
V: TRBV5-6; D: NA; J: TRBJ1-2; CDR3: CASSLWEGVHGYTF
V: TRBV10-1; D: TRBD1; J: TRBJ1-6; CDR3: CASGGQGNSPLHF
V: TRBV7-9; D: NA; J: TRBJ1-2; CDR3: CASSRPGGANYGYTF
V: TRBV5-5; D: TRBD2; J: TRBJ2-5; CDR3: CASSLAASGGGETQYF
V: TRBV28; D: TRBD2; J: TRBJ2-7; CDR3: CASTGTSGFLHYEQYF
V: TRBV9; D: TRBD1; J: TRBJ2-7; CDR3: CASSAGTGGGHEQYF
V: TRBV9; D: NA; J: TRBJ1-3; CDR3: CASSEGGVGGNTIYF
V: TRBV7-9; D: NA; J: TRBJ1-5; CDR3: CASSSGPNQPQHF
V: TRBV13; D: NA; J: TRBJ2-1; CDR3: CASKRGLAGYNEQFF
V: TRBV27; D: NA; J: TRBJ2-7; CDR3: CASGGHSSYEQYF
V: TRBV15; D: NA; J: TRBJ2-2; CDR3: CATSPQGFTGELFF
V: TRBV9; D: NA; J: TRBJ1-3; CDR3: CASSVEQLVDTIYF
V: TRBV7-9; D: NA; J: TRBJ1-1; CDR3: CASSNLRVLNTEAFF
V: TRBV19; D: TRBD1; J: TRBJ1-1; CDR3: CASSIDKGQMNTEAFF
V: TRBV5-1; D: TRBD2; J: TRBJ2-1; CDR3: CASSLVSGGYNEQFF
V: TRBV10-3; D: TRBD1; J: TRBJ2-1; CDR3: CAIRDRGGYNEQFF
V: TRBV13; D: TRBD2; J: TRBJ2-7; CDR3: CASAARAGAAYEQYF
V: TRBV4-2; D: NA; J: TRBJ2-3; CDR3: CASSQVHGTLTDTQYF
V: TRBV12-5; D: NA; J: TRBJ2-7; CDR3: CASGSQFRDAAQYF
V: TRBV5-1; D: NA; J: TRBJ2-5; CDR3: CASSLTAFQETQYF
V: TRBV6-6; D: NA; J: TRBJ1-1; CDR3: CASRQGAVDTEAFF
V: TRBV6-1; D: TRBD1; J: TRBJ1-5; CDR3: CASSAGTGGHQPQHF
V: TRBV5-1; D: NA; J: TRBJ1-4; CDR3: CASSSEGRSDEKLFF
V: TRBV6-6; D: NA; J: TRBJ2-7; CDR3: CASSYPKGLTNEQYF
V: TRBV4-1; D: NA; J: TRBJ2-7; CDR3: CASSQDKAGEYEQYF
V: TRBV7-9; D: TRBD2; J: TRBJ2-7; CDR3: CASSLVRGETYEQYF